These 24 T cell receptor beta chains share one sample of origin, sequenced in a study of cytomegalovirus exposure and HLA in healthy donors. Amplification used 60 Vbeta primers and 13 Jbeta primers. TCRdb's table, derived via immunoSEQ multiplex PCR, lists solely in-frame clones and lacks some. Of some 120,000 clones detected, roughly 78% appear once; the ten largest clones hold under 3%. What was sequenced was PBMCs. These receptors were collected from a man younger than 40 in good health and CMV-seronegative.

V gene TRBV4-3 combines with J gene TRBJ2-5, with D uncertain. Trimming took 0 bases from V and 5 from J, leaving 10 bases between them. CDR3 size: 14 residues. CDR1 and CDR2 from the germline V gene are LGHNA and YSLEER. CDR3 region: CASSQERSWETQYF. Here the CDR3 DNA reads TGCGCCAGCAGCCAAGAAAGGAGTTGGGAGACCCAGTACTTC.

V gene TRBV11-1 combines with J gene TRBJ1-2; 11 nucleotides line up with TRBD1. The CDR3 contains 17 residues. The V gene end was trimmed by 5 bases and the J gene end by 0 bases; junction bases not matched to a gene: 8. Germline CDR1 SGHAT, CDR2 FQDESV (reference sequence). The CDR3 reads CASSLDLGQGANYGYTF. For the CDR3, the DNA is TGTGCCAGCAGCCTTGACCTGGGACAGGGGGCTAACTATGGCTACACCTTC.

The chain couples TRBV7-2 to TRBJ2-1; D is unresolved. Trimming pared 3 bases from V and 3 bases from J, leaving 9 bases between. The CDR3 sequence is 14 residues long. Per germline, CDR1 SGHTA and CDR2 FQGNSA. For the CDR3, the DNA is TGTGCCAGCAGCTTGGGCGCAGGCTACAATGAGCAGTTCTTC. Protein: CASSLGAGYNEQFF.

This chain's CDR3 is CASSPRQNEKLFF. The CDR3 DNA follows: TGTGCCAGCAGTCCCCGACAGAATGAAAAACTGTTTTTT. The rearrangement joins TRBV28 to TRBJ1-4, with D perhaps TRBD1 (5 bases). CDR3 size: 13 residues. Per the germline V gene, CDR1 is MDHEN and CDR2 is SYDVKM. V dropped 5 bases and J dropped 5 bases, with 9 bases sitting between them.

This clone appeared once. V is TRBV2 and J is TRBJ2-6; a possible D gene is TRBD2 (5 bases). The CDR3 totals 14 residues. Germline CDR1 and CDR2: SNHLY and FYNNEI. Trimming cost V 11 bases and J 0 bases, with 11 bases left between them. The CDR3 coding sequence is TGTGCCGGGAGTACAGCCTCTGGGGCCAACGTCCTGACTTTC. Translating gives CAGSTASGANVLTF.

V and J are TRBV5-1 and TRBJ2-1, with D possibly matching TRBD2 (5 bases). The CDR3 covers 15 residues. Germline V gene lookup returns CDR1 SGHRS and CDR2 YFSETQ. V was shortened by 2 bases and J by 2 bases, with 11 bases between the two germline ends. CDR3 in amino acids: CASSFGEEAYNEQFF. The CDR3 region has the DNA TGCGCCAGCAGCTTCGGCGAGGAGGCCTACAATGAGCAGTTCTTC. The full variable domain, rest sourced from reference TRBV5-1 and TRBJ2-1, is KAGVTQTPRYLIKTRGQQVTLSCSPISGHRSVSWYQQTPGQGLQFLFEYFSETQRNKGNFPGRFSGRQFSNSRSEMNVSTLELGDSALYLCASSFGEEAYNEQFFGPGTRLTVL.

V and J are TRBV6-5 and TRBJ2-3; maybe TRBD1 (6 bases). The CDR3 sequence is 15 residues long. V lost 4 bases to trimming and J lost 2 bases, with 13 bases between them. Germline V gene lookup returns CDR1 MNHEY and CDR2 SVGAGI. The CDR3: CASSLGATVTDTQYF. The CDR3 region has the DNA TGTGCCAGCAGTTTGGGGGCCACTGTCACAGATACGCAGTATTTT.

This chain's CDR3 is CASSGQTQETQYF. The CDR3 coding sequence is TGTGCCAGCAGTGGACAGACTCAAGAGACCCAGTACTTC. The chain uses TRBV2 and TRBJ2-5; weak D call: TRBD1 (5 bases). CDR1 is SNHLY and CDR2 is FYNNEI in the germline V gene. V lost 4 bases and J 2 bases, leaving 8 bases between the germline ends. The CDR3 runs to 13 residues.

The chain couples TRBV2 to TRBJ2-1; 8 positions match TRBD2. Trimming at V came to 2 bases and at J to 8 bases, leaving 5 bases not matched to a gene. The CDR3 has 14 residues. Germline-derived CDR1 and CDR2 are SNHLY and FYNNEI. In DNA form, the CDR3 reads TGTGCCAGCAGTGAATCCGGGACTAGTTATGAGCAGTTCTTC. Amino acids: CASSESGTSYEQFF.

V and J are TRBV28 and TRBJ2-7, with D perhaps matching TRBD1 (6 bases). Trimming pared 3 bases from V and 4 bases from J, leaving 19 bases between. From germline, CDR1 is MDHEN and CDR2 SYDVKM. CDR3 size: 16 residues. CDR3 DNA: TGTGCCAGCAGTTTTTCCTTTAACAGGGCCGGATACGAGCAGTACTTC. Protein product: CASSFSFNRAGYEQYF.

In its sample, this clone was seen once. CDR3 coding DNA: TGTGCCAGCAGCCCGGGGGGGATGGGGAGAGAGACCCAGTACTTC. Its protein product is CASSPGGMGRETQYF. The chain uses TRBV7-2 and TRBJ2-5, with 8 bases lining up with TRBD2. The length of the CDR3 is 15 residues. J was trimmed by 4 bases and V by 5 bases; bases with no gene match: 9. Looked up from germline, CDR1 is SGHTA and CDR2 is FQGNSA.

The chain employs TRBV5-1 and TRBJ2-1; D remains ambiguous. Germline CDR1 SGHRS, CDR2 YFSETQ. Trimming took off 3 bases at V and 0 bases at J, with 10 bases between the two ends. CDR3 length: 15 amino acids. The CDR3 DNA follows: TGCGCCAGCAGCTCCGGAGCGAGCTCCTACAATGAGCAGTTCTTC. Translated, it gives CASSSGASSYNEQFF.

This chain links TRBV7-9 with TRBJ2-5, with D unclear. The germline CDR1 and CDR2 sequences are SEHNR and FQNEAQ (reference sequence). There are 11 residues in the CDR3. The ends were cut back, 5 bases at V and 4 bases at J, with 5 bases in the middle. Written as DNA, the CDR3 is TGTGCCAGCAGCCCGGTAGAGACCCAGTACTTC. Translating it yields CASSPVETQYF.

This clone has only one observation. The V call is TRBV19, the J call TRBJ2-7; 7 bases are shared with TRBD2. The CDR3 runs 15 residues. V was clipped by 4 bases and J by 2 bases; unmatched bases: 8. Germline V lookup: CDR1 LNHDA, CDR2 SQIVND (reference sequence). The CDR3 is CASSREGVGTYEQYF. The CDR3 nucleotides are TGTGCCAGTAGTAGGGAGGGAGTAGGGACCTACGAGCAGTACTTC.

The chain couples TRBV5-1 to TRBJ2-3, with 15 nucleotides matching TRBD2. This CDR3 has 21 amino acids. Trimming took 5 bases from V and 3 from J; bases not matched to a gene: 19. Germline-derived CDR1 and CDR2 are SGHRS and YFSETQ. For the CDR3, the DNA is TGCGCCAGCAGACTTATTGGGTCTGGAAGGACTAGCGGGAGGGGGACAGATACGCAGTATTTT. Protein product: CASRLIGSGRTSGRGTDTQYF.

The gene calls are TRBV27 and TRBJ2-1; D may be TRBD2 (5 bases). The CDR3 is made up of 14 amino acids. Germline V gene sequence: CDR1 MNHEY, CDR2 SMNVEV (reference sequence). The ends were cut back, 5 bases at V and 6 bases at J, with 14 bases in the middle. CDR3 amino acids: CASSGGPGINEQFF. The CDR3 nucleotides are TGTGCCAGCAGTGGAGGACCTGGGATCAATGAGCAGTTCTTC.

In its sample, this clone was seen a few times. This chain joins TRBV30 and TRBJ1-1; no clear D gene. Germline CDR1 and CDR2: GTSNPN and SVGIG (reference sequence). Trimming shortened V by 0 bases and J by 4 bases, and 12 bases separated the two germline ends. This CDR3 region has 14 residues. The CDR3 region is CAWSVIVSGTEAFF. The CDR3 nucleotides read TGTGCCTGGAGTGTAATTGTGTCGGGCACTGAAGCTTTCTTT. Supplemented by reference TRBV30 and TRBJ1-1, the full variable domain reads SQTIHQWPATLVQPVGSPLSLECTVEGTSNPNLYWYRQAAGRGLQLLFYSVGIGQISSEVPQNLSASRPQDRQFILSSKKLLLSDSGFYLCAWSVIVSGTEAFFGQGTRLTVV.

This chain links TRBV27 with TRBJ1-1, with 10 nucleotides matching TRBD1. With 5 bases clipped from V and 9 bases from J, the junction kept 9 bases outside the gene matches. Germline lookup yields CDR1 MNHEY and CDR2 SMNVEV (reference sequence). The CDR3 extends over 14 amino acids. CDR3 in amino acids: CASSRRGTGEQAFF. In DNA, the CDR3 is TGTGCCAGCAGTCGTCGTGGGACAGGGGAGCAAGCTTTCTTT.

V gene TRBV29-1 combines with J gene TRBJ2-2, with D perhaps TRBD1 (6 bases). The V end lost 5 bases, the J end lost 6 bases, and 13 bases lay between the germline ends. Germline assignment: CDR1 SQVTM and CDR2 ANQGSEA. The CDR3 extends over 13 amino acids. CDR3 sequence reads: CSVSTGRSGELFF. The CDR3 nucleotides read TGCAGCGTTTCCACAGGGAGATCCGGGGAGCTGTTTTTT.

This chain links TRBV11-2 with TRBJ1-2; tentative D call: TRBD1 (6 bases). Trimming left V 7 bases short and J 8 bases short, with 23 bases between. Germline loops: CDR1 SGHAT, CDR2 FQNNGV. The CDR3 loop spans 15 amino acids. CDR3 nucleotide sequence: TGTGCCAGCAACAATCCGGGACGGGGGGCAGGGGGCTACACCTTC. This sequence encodes CASNNPGRGAGGYTF.

This chain links TRBV2 with TRBJ2-5, with TRBD2 matching over 10 bases. Germline loops: CDR1 SNHLY, CDR2 FYNNEI. After removal of 4 bases from V and 2 bases from J, the junction contained 4 bases not matched to a gene. CDR3 size: 15 residues. The CDR3 region is CASSGLAGVQETQYF. The CDR3 nucleotides are TGTGCCAGCAGTGGGCTAGCGGGGGTACAAGAGACCCAGTACTTC.

The rearrangement uses TRBV5-5 and TRBJ1-1; D is unclear. Trimming took 3 bases from V and 0 from J, leaving 9 bases between them. The CDR3 runs 14 residues. Germline V gene data show CDR1 as SGHKS and CDR2 as YYEKEE (reference sequence). The CDR3 loop reads CASSSTPMNTEAFF. CDR3 nucleotide sequence: TGTGCCAGCAGCTCGACACCAATGAACACTGAAGCTTTCTTT. Full variable domain (rest looked up from reference TRBV5-5 and TRBJ1-1): DAGVTQSPTHLIKTRGQQVTLRCSPISGHKSVSWYQQVLGQGPQFIFQYYEKEERGRGNFPDRFSARQFPNYSSELNVNALLLGDSALYLCASSSTPMNTEAFFGQGTRLTVV.

The V and J genes are TRBV19 and TRBJ2-7, with D perhaps matching TRBD2 (5 bases). The V gene's germline CDR1 is LNHDA and CDR2 SQIVND (reference sequence). V was trimmed by 5 bases and J by 0 bases, leaving 11 bases between them. The CDR3 sequence is 14 residues long. The CDR3 sequence is CASSSSGISYEQYF. The CDR3 DNA reads as TGTGCCAGTAGTTCTTCCGGGATCTCCTACGAGCAGTACTTC.

The J gene is TRBJ1-1, the V gene TRBV19; weak D call: TRBD1 (5 bases). CDR3 length: 15 residues. Trimming left V 8 bases short and J 6 bases short, with 22 bases between. The germline V gene has CDR1 LNHDA and CDR2 SQIVND (reference sequence). DNA for the CDR3: TGTGCCAGTCGTCTGGGCGAGCAGGGTCGGGCTGAAGCTTTCTTT. As protein: CASRLGEQGRAEAFF.